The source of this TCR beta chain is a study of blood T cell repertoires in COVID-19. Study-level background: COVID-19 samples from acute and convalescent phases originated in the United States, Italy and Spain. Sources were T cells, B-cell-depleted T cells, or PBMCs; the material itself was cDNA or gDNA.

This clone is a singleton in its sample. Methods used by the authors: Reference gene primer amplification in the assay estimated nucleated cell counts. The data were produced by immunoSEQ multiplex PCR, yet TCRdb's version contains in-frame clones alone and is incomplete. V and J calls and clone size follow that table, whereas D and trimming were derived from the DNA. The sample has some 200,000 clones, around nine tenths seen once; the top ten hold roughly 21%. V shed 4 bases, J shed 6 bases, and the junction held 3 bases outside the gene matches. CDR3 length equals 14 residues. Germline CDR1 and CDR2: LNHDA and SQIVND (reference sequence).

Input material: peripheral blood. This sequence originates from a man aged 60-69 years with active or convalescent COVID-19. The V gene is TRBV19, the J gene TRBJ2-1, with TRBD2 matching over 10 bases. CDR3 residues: CASSTLAGVNEQFF. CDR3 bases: TGTGCCAGTAGTACCCTAGCGGGGGTCAATGAGCAGTTCTTC. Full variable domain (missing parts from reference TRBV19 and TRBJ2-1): DGGITQSPKYLFRKEGQNVTLSCEQNLNHDAMYWYRQDPGQGLRLIYYSQIVNDFQKGDIAEGYSVSREKKESFPLTVTSAQKNPTAFYLCASSTLAGVNEQFFGPGTRLTVL.